The next 25 T cell receptor beta chains were all read from a single sample in a study of graft-versus-host responses after intestinal transplantation. No antigen is known for these receptors. Libraries were prepared by immunoSEQ multiplex PCR; TCRdb keeps only in-frame clonotypes and omits some of them. This sample has under 150,000 clones, with about 95% found just once. Sequenced here: unstimulated CD8+ T cells sorted from spleen or lymph node cells, sampled before intestinal transplant. The receptor source for this set is a human donor who received an intestinal transplant.

This sequence joins TRBV28 and TRBJ2-2; D tentatively reads TRBD1 or TRBD2 (5 bases each). The germline V gene encodes CDR1 MDHEN and CDR2 SYDVKM. The CDR3 totals 15 residues. Trimming removed 4 bases from V and 4 bases from J, with 13 bases in between. The CDR3 sequence is CASSYSGTRTGELFF. The CDR3 bases are TGTGCCAGCAGTTACTCCGGGACCCGCACCGGGGAGCTGTTTTTT.

V usage is TRBV5-4 and J usage is TRBJ2-1; TRBD2 matches at 8 bases. The CDR3 totals 16 residues. The germline CDR1 and CDR2 sequences are SGHNT and YYREEE (reference sequence). V lost 0 bases to trimming and J lost 0 bases; unmatched junction nucleotides: 2. The DNA of the CDR3 is TGTGCCAGCAGCTTGGACGGGAGGGCCTCCTACAATGAGCAGTTCTTC. Translation gives CASSLDGRASYNEQFF.

This clone appeared a single time. This chain links TRBV28 with TRBJ1-1, with D uncertain. The V gene's germline CDR1 is MDHEN and CDR2 SYDVKM. V was cut by 7 bases and J by 2 bases, with 11 bases left in between. The CDR3 is 13 amino acids. The CDR3 sequence is CASNQNYNTEAFF. CDR3 nucleotide sequence: TGTGCCAGCAATCAGAACTATAACACTGAAGCTTTCTTT.

CDR3 sequence reads: CASSYWTGGEETQYF. The DNA for the CDR3 is TGTGCCAGCAGTTACTGGACAGGGGGCGAGGAGACCCAGTACTTC. This chain uses TRBV6-5 with TRBJ2-5; the match to TRBD1 covers 11 bases. CDR1 MNHEY and CDR2 SVGAGI come from the germline V gene. V lost 1 base and J lost 5; bases outside the gene matches: 3. The CDR3 sequence is 15 residues long.

This chain links TRBV10-2 with TRBJ1-1; the D is unclear. V lost 8 bases and J lost 2, with 6 bases in between. The CDR3 runs to 11 residues. Germline CDR1 WSHSY, CDR2 SAAADI. The CDR3 loop reads CASSLNTEAFF. CDR3 DNA sequence: TGCGCCAGCTCTCTTAACACTGAAGCTTTCTTT.

The chain employs TRBV27 and TRBJ1-1; the D gene is possibly TRBD1 (6 bases). Germline lookup yields CDR1 MNHEY and CDR2 SMNVEV (reference sequence). The CDR3 is made up of 11 amino acids. V lost 3 bases, J lost 8 bases, and 7 bases lay in between. For the CDR3, the DNA is TGTGCCAGCAGTTTCGGGACAGAAGCTTTCTTT. This sequence encodes CASSFGTEAFF.

The chain uses TRBV11-2 and TRBJ2-5; no clear D. V was clipped by 0 bases and J by 0 bases, with 14 bases between them. CDR3 size: 17 residues. Germline CDR1 is SGHAT and CDR2 is FQNNGV. CDR3 sequence (DNA): TGTGCCAGCAGCTTAGATAGGAGCGCTTCGGACCAAGAGACCCAGTACTTC. Translated, it gives CASSLDRSASDQETQYF.

The chain links TRBV5-1 to TRBJ2-3, with TRBD2 matching 8 bases. Germline assignment: CDR1 SGHRS and CDR2 YFSETQ. V dropped 1 base and J dropped 2; count of bases not matched to a gene: 12. This CDR3 has 18 amino acids. As DNA, the CDR3 is TGCGCCAGCAGCTTGTCCGGACTAGCCGGGAGACCCACAGATACGCAGTATTTT. Encoded protein: CASSLSGLAGRPTDTQYF.

V gene TRBV27 combines with J gene TRBJ2-1; D may correspond to TRBD1 or TRBD2 (5 bases each). The CDR3 is made up of 15 amino acids. Trimming took 8 bases from V and 8 from J, leaving 22 bases between them. Germline CDR1 MNHEY, CDR2 SMNVEV (reference sequence). The DNA for the CDR3 is TGTGCCAGCTGCCCGGGACGATCTTTAATGGATGAGCAGTTCTTC. This translates into CASCPGRSLMDEQFF.

The V and J genes are TRBV4-3 and TRBJ1-1; no firm D call. The CDR3 consists of 14 residues. Germline CDR1 reads LGHNA; CDR2 reads YSLEER. The V end was cut by 1 base, the J end by 10 bases, with 16 bases between. CDR3 coding DNA: TGCGCCAGCAGCCAAGGGCTAGGGAAGGCATCAGCTTTCTTT. Encoded protein: CASSQGLGKASAFF.

The chain links TRBV6-5 to TRBJ1-3; D is undetermined. The CDR3 has 12 residues. Germline V gene lookup returns CDR1 MNHEY and CDR2 SVGAGI. Trimming removed 6 bases from V and 9 bases from J, with 12 bases in between. CDR3 DNA: TGTGCCAGCAGCCCTCAGGCGGGCACCATATATTTT. Encoded protein: CASSPQAGTIYF.

The rearrangement uses TRBV9 and TRBJ2-7; D ambiguous. This CDR3 contains 13 residues. Germline V gives CDR1 SGDLS, CDR2 YYNGEE. V was trimmed by 4 bases and J by 2 bases, leaving 10 bases between them. The CDR3 sequence: CASSSPSTYEQYF. DNA for the CDR3: TGTGCCAGCAGCTCCCCAAGTACCTACGAGCAGTACTTC.

J is TRBJ1-2 and V is TRBV7-2; 7 positions match TRBD1. V lost 3 bases and J lost 2; bases outside the gene matches: 3. This CDR3 region has 14 residues. Per the germline V gene, CDR1 is SGHTA and CDR2 is FQGNSA. The CDR3 loop reads CASSLRRGNYGYTF. In DNA, the CDR3 is TGTGCCAGCAGCTTGCGCAGGGGGAACTATGGCTACACCTTC. Full variable domain (rest looked up from reference TRBV7-2 and TRBJ1-2): GAGVSQSPSNKVTEKGKDVELRCDPISGHTALYWYRQSLGQGLEFLIYFQGNSAPDKSGLPSDRFSAERTGGSVSTLTIQRTQQEDSAVYLCASSLRRGNYGYTFGSGTRLTVV.

The rearrangement joins TRBV28 to TRBJ2-4, with TRBD2 matching 7 bases. Germline CDR1 reads MDHEN; CDR2 reads SYDVKM. This CDR3 has 13 amino acids. V trimming: 5 bases; J trimming: 7 bases; junction bases outside the gene matches: 5. The CDR3 DNA follows: TGTGCCAGCAGTCCCGGACTAGGGAACATTCAGTACTTC. Translating it yields CASSPGLGNIQYF.

This clone showed up just once. The chain employs TRBV5-1 and TRBJ2-1, with D possibly matching TRBD2 (5 bases). V was clipped by 5 bases and J by 7 bases, with 10 bases between them. Germline loops: CDR1 SGHRS, CDR2 YFSETQ. The CDR3 loop spans 12 amino acids. This CDR3 reads CASSSSRNEQFF. The CDR3 DNA reads TGCGCCAGCAGTTCTAGCAGAAATGAGCAGTTCTTC.

This clone appeared a single time. The chain has TRBV6-5 and TRBJ2-7; unclear D gene. CDR1 is MNHEY and CDR2 is SVGAGI in the germline V gene. The CDR3 totals 15 residues. The V end lost 1 base, the J end lost 2 bases, and 12 bases lay between the germline ends. The CDR3 nucleotides are TGTGCCAGCAGTTACTTCGAAGCCGGAACCTACGAGCAGTACTTC. This sequence encodes CASSYFEAGTYEQYF.

The chain joins TRBV5-1 to TRBJ2-2; 7 bases map to TRBD1. Germline V gives CDR1 SGHRS, CDR2 YFSETQ. Germline trimming cut 4 bases from V and 5 bases from J; bases unmatched to any gene: 11. The length of the CDR3 is 16 residues. DNA for the CDR3: TGCGCCAGCAGCAACCGGGACAGAGAAAGAACCGGGGAGCTGTTTTTT. Protein: CASSNRDRERTGELFF.

This rearrangement joins TRBV19 to TRBJ2-1; the D gene could be TRBD1 or TRBD2 (5 bases each). Germline V gene data show CDR1 as LNHDA and CDR2 as SQIVND (reference sequence). Between the trimmed V and J ends, which lost 6 bases and 4 bases, there was a span of 19 bases. The CDR3 loop spans 16 amino acids. The DNA of the CDR3 is TGTGCCAGTAGCCGGGGCTTCGTTGACGGTTACAATGAGCAGTTCTTC. It translates to CASSRGFVDGYNEQFF.

This sequence joins TRBV9 and TRBJ2-7; D may be TRBD2 (6 bases). V was cut by 0 bases and J by 5 bases, with 9 bases left in between. Germline V gives CDR1 SGDLS, CDR2 YYNGEE. The CDR3 length is 13 residues. CDR3 DNA sequence: TGTGCCAGCAGCGTAGGGACTACTGACGAGCAGTACTTC. This translates into CASSVGTTDEQYF. Full variable domain (remainder filled in from reference TRBV9 and TRBJ2-7): DSGVTQTPKHLITATGQRVTLRCSPRSGDLSVYWYQQSLDQGLQFLIQYYNGEERAKGNILERFSAQQFPDLHSELNLSSLELGDSALYFCASSVGTTDEQYFGPGTRLTVT.

In nucleotides, the CDR3 is TGTGCCAGCAGCTTAGGGGCAGTTGCAACTAATGAAAAACTGTTTTTT. This translates into CASSLGAVATNEKLFF. The chain recombines TRBV7-3 with TRBJ1-4; TRBD1 is a possible D gene (5 bases). The ends were cut back, 2 bases at V and 0 bases at J, with 10 bases in the middle. Germline V gene data show CDR1 as SGHTA and CDR2 as FQGTGA. The CDR3 contains 16 residues. Full variable domain (rest looked up from reference TRBV7-3 and TRBJ1-4): GAGVSQTPSNKVTEKGKYVELRCDPISGHTALYWYRQSLGQGPEFLIYFQGTGAADDSGLPNDRFFAVRPEGSVSTLKIQRTERGDSAVYLCASSLGAVATNEKLFFGSGTQLSVL.

The chain has TRBV11-2 and TRBJ2-7; D gene unclear. Deletions cut 4 bases from V and 2 bases from J, with 15 bases between. The CDR3 covers 15 residues. CDR1 and CDR2 (germline): SGHAT, FQNNGV. CDR3 region: CASSSPDLSPYEQYF. CDR3 coding DNA: TGTGCCAGCAGCTCTCCGGACCTATCCCCCTACGAGCAGTACTTC.

The chain employs TRBV6-5 and TRBJ1-2, with D maybe TRBD1 (5 bases). This CDR3 spans 14 amino acids. Trimming pared 0 bases from V and 2 bases from J, leaving 7 bases between. Looked up from germline, CDR1 is MNHEY and CDR2 is SVGAGI. The CDR3 loop is CASSYSRGNYGYTF. The DNA of the CDR3 is TGTGCCAGCAGTTACTCGCGGGGGAACTATGGCTACACCTTC.

This sequence joins TRBV9 and TRBJ1-1, with 9 bases lining up with TRBD1. This CDR3 is built from 16 residues. Unmatched junction bases numbered 7, after V lost 4 bases and J lost 0 bases. The germline V gene has CDR1 SGDLS and CDR2 YYNGEE. CDR3 DNA sequence: TGTGCCAGCAGCTCAGGGACAGGGTTCATGAACACTGAAGCTTTCTTT. Amino acid sequence: CASSSGTGFMNTEAFF.

The chain recombines TRBV28 with TRBJ2-1; 9 bases agree with TRBD1. After removal of 2 bases from V and 3 bases from J, the junction contained 8 bases not matched to a gene. The CDR3 covers 17 residues. Germline V gives CDR1 MDHEN, CDR2 SYDVKM. CDR3: CASSLPLGDRDYNEQFF. CDR3 sequence (DNA): TGTGCCAGCAGTTTACCTCTAGGGGACAGGGACTACAATGAGCAGTTCTTC. The entire variable domain, with the rest obtained from reference TRBV28 and TRBJ2-1, is as follows: DVKVTQSSRYLVKRTGEKVFLECVQDMDHENMFWYRQDPGLGLRLIYFSYDVKMKEKGDIPEGYSVSREKKERFSLILESASTNQTSMYLCASSLPLGDRDYNEQFFGPGTRLTVL.

V usage is TRBV15 and J usage is TRBJ2-5; 7 bases are shared with TRBD2. The V gene end was trimmed by 3 bases and the J gene end by 3 bases; junction bases not matched to a gene: 4. This CDR3 has 14 residues. Per germline, CDR1 LNHNV and CDR2 YYDKDF (reference sequence). The CDR3 loop reads CATSRDLAEETQYF. CDR3 DNA sequence: TGTGCCACCAGCAGGGACCTAGCGGAAGAGACCCAGTACTTC.